These 18 T cell receptor beta chains were sequenced from one sample in a study of monozygotic twins with inflammatory bowel disease. After re-calling the 5' RACE reads, TCRdb lists one entry per CDR3 protein, DNA absent. In all, the sample yields around 380,000 distinct CDR3 sequences. The sequenced sample consisted of blood. The receptor source for this set is a human donor with ulcerative colitis or Crohn's disease, or a healthy co-twin of an affected twin (not recorded which).

The chain's CDR3 is CASSVYGLTYQETQYF. The rearrangement uses TRBV10-2 and TRBJ2-5; the TRBD2 assignment by TCRdb is unverifiable without DNA. The germline gives CDR1 WSHSY, CDR2 SAAADI. This CDR3 is built from 16 residues.

The J gene is TRBJ1-1, the V gene TRBV11-2; TCRdb's D call of TRBD1 is untestable without DNA. The germline CDR1 and CDR2 sequences are SGHAT and FQNNGV. The CDR3 is 16 residues long. CDR3 residues: CASSDQPQTGTGGAFF.

The rearrangement joins TRBV10-3 to TRBJ2-5; TCRdb reports TRBD2, a call that lacks DNA to check it against. The CDR3 has 13 residues. The germline gives CDR1 ENHRY, CDR2 SYGVKD. CDR3 loop: CAISAVGQETQYF.

The chain carries TRBV6-4 and TRBJ1-5; the TCRdb D gene call, TRBD1, has no DNA to confirm it. Per germline, CDR1 MRHNA and CDR2 SNTAGT. The CDR3 spans 16 residues. CDR3 loop: CASRTPSGEATQPQHF.

The V call is TRBV14, the J call TRBJ1-2; TCRdb's D gene call, TRBD1, goes unchecked for lack of DNA. Per germline, CDR1 SGHDN and CDR2 FVKESK. The CDR3 spans 14 residues. The CDR3 is CASSPTGGDYGYTF.

The chain combines TRBV10-3 with TRBJ2-5; the TRBD1 assignment by TCRdb is unverifiable without DNA. CDR1 is ENHRY, CDR2 SYGVKD, per germline. This CDR3 is 13 amino acids long. The chain's CDR3 is CAISVPGTETQYF.

This chain's CDR3 is CASTTFYEQYF. The chain uses TRBV2 and TRBJ2-7. Germline V CDR1 and CDR2: SNHLY, FYNNEI. This CDR3 has 11 residues.

The chain is built from TRBV6-1 and TRBJ1-5; as DNA is missing, the TRBD1 call by TCRdb cannot be tested. In germline, CDR1 is MNHNS, CDR2 SASEGT. The CDR3 is 14 amino acids. The chain's CDR3 is CASRSTGGEQPQHF.

The rearrangement joins TRBV7-2 to TRBJ2-7; the D call of TRBD1 rests on TCRdb alone, since no DNA is present to check it. Germline lookup yields CDR1 SGHTA and CDR2 FQGNSA. CDR3 length: 11 amino acids. The CDR3 spells CASSSPGVQYF.

This chain links TRBV14 with TRBJ2-1; the D call of TRBD2 rests on TCRdb alone, since no DNA is present to check it. The CDR3 length is 15 residues. CDR1 and CDR2 (germline): SGHDN, FVKESK. CDR3 in amino acids: CASSSRLAHNNEQFF.

This chain uses TRBV20-1 with TRBJ2-7; TCRdb designates TRBD1, a call that cannot be tested without DNA. Germline CDR1 DFQATT, CDR2 SNEGSKA (reference sequence). The CDR3 has 13 amino acids. The CDR3 sequence: CSATRGNTYEQYF.

The gene calls are TRBV30 and TRBJ2-1; TCRdb's assignment of TRBD2 cannot be checked, as there is no DNA. There are 11 residues in the CDR3. Germline CDR1 GTSNPN, CDR2 SVGIG (reference sequence). CDR3 sequence: CAWTTGRAQFF.

The chain is built from TRBV28 and TRBJ2-7; TCRdb names TRBD2, which stays unverified in the absence of DNA. CDR1 is MDHEN and CDR2 is SYDVKM in the germline V gene. CDR3 length equals 14 residues. The CDR3 loop is CASRGLAGPYEQYF.

This chain uses TRBV6-1 with TRBJ2-1; TCRdb returns TRBD1, unconfirmable since there is no DNA. Germline V gives CDR1 MNHNS, CDR2 SASEGT. The CDR3 is made up of 14 amino acids. Here the CDR3 reads CASSPRTKEYEQFF.

The chain has TRBV3-1 and TRBJ2-3; TCRdb selects TRBD2, and the lack of DNA leaves this call unchecked. The CDR3 runs 15 residues. CDR1 and CDR2 from the germline V gene are LGHDT and YNNKEL (reference sequence). The CDR3 sequence is CASSRNSGRPDTQYF.

J is TRBJ2-1 and V is TRBV27; TCRdb picks TRBD2, but there is no DNA to check that call. Per germline, CDR1 MNHEY and CDR2 SMNVEV (reference sequence). The CDR3 covers 21 residues. The CDR3 reads CASSLVWGAGEGLAEYNEQFF.

The V gene is TRBV3-1, the J gene TRBJ2-1. Germline V gene sequence: CDR1 LGHDT, CDR2 YNNKEL (reference sequence). The CDR3 has 12 residues. CDR3 amino acids: CASSQAGREQFF.

The chain uses TRBV20-1 and TRBJ2-3; TCRdb returns TRBD2, unconfirmable since there is no DNA. There are 16 residues in the CDR3. Germline assignment: CDR1 DFQATT and CDR2 SNEGSKA (reference sequence). CDR3 protein: CSATRRLAGGTDTQYF.